The 7 T cell receptor beta chains given below trace back to one sample, sequenced in a study of T cell responses to AZD1222 COVID-19 vaccine. Produced via immunoSEQ multiplex PCR; TCRdb's table is partial and in-frame only. The sample has about 150,000 clones, less than 90% seen once. This material consisted of peripheral blood, taken after recovery from COVID-19. Every receptor here comes from an adult who had recovered from COVID-19.

This chain links TRBV11-2 with TRBJ2-2, with 9 nucleotides matching TRBD2. CDR3 length equals 14 residues. CDR1 is SGHAT, CDR2 FQNNGV, per germline. V shed 2 bases and J 5 bases; nucleotides not matched to a gene: 0. The CDR3, as DNA: TGTGCCAGCAGCTTACTAGCGGGAACCGGGGAGCTGTTTTTT. Encoded protein: CASSLLAGTGELFF.

The gene calls are TRBV28 and TRBJ2-7; 9 bases fit TRBD1. The CDR3 covers 14 residues. V was pared by 7 bases and J by 4 bases, with 8 bases of the junction left unmatched. In germline, CDR1 is MDHEN, CDR2 SYDVKM. The CDR3 region is CASNLQGARYEQYF. The CDR3 DNA sequence: TGTGCCAGCAACTTACAGGGGGCAAGGTACGAGCAGTACTTC.

The V gene is TRBV6-2 or TRBV6-3, the J gene TRBJ1-2; D call uncertain. The CDR3 spans 12 residues. V was shortened by 4 bases and J by 8 bases, with 11 bases between the two germline ends. Germline V CDR1 and CDR2: MNHEY, SVGEGT. CDR3 sequence: CASSFSGSGYTF. CDR3 bases: TGTGCCAGCAGTTTTTCGGGGAGCGGCTACACCTTC.

The rearrangement joins TRBV2 to TRBJ1-4, with TRBD1 matching 8 bases. This CDR3 region has 14 residues. Germline lookup yields CDR1 SNHLY and CDR2 FYNNEI. V dropped 6 bases and J dropped 8; count of bases not matched to a gene: 8. This chain's CDR3 is CASSSGTGREKLFF. CDR3 DNA sequence: TGTGCCAGCAGCTCCGGGACAGGAAGGGAAAAACTGTTTTTT.

The V and J genes are TRBV19 and TRBJ1-1; D is ambiguous. CDR1 is LNHDA, CDR2 SQIVND, per germline (reference sequence). V was pared by 6 bases and J by 6 bases, with 11 bases between. CDR3 length: 12 amino acids. CDR3 sequence: CASRKSGPEAFF. Written as DNA, the CDR3 is TGTGCCAGTAGGAAGTCAGGTCCTGAAGCTTTCTTT. Full variable domain (outside the CDR3, taken from reference TRBV19 and TRBJ1-1): DGGITQSPKYLFRKEGQNVTLSCEQNLNHDAMYWYRQDPGQGLRLIYYSQIVNDFQKGDIAEGYSVSREKKESFPLTVTSAQKNPTAFYLCASRKSGPEAFFGQGTRLTVV.

The chain recombines TRBV4-1 with TRBJ1-4, with 9 bases aligning to TRBD1. Losses at the gene ends were 6 bases for V and 7 bases for J; bases not matched to a gene: 9. Per germline, CDR1 MGHRA and CDR2 YSYEKL. This CDR3 is built from 15 residues. The CDR3 nucleotides are TGCGCCAGCAGTTCTCCGGGACAGGGTTCTGAAAAACTGTTTTTT. Encoded protein: CASSSPGQGSEKLFF.

The chain couples TRBV7-6 to TRBJ2-3, with D possibly TRBD1 on 5 matching bases. Trimming took 2 bases from V and 2 from J, leaving 11 bases between them. The V gene's germline CDR1 is SGHVS and CDR2 FNYEAQ. CDR3 length: 15 amino acids. This CDR3 is CASSLKGFYTDTQYF. The CDR3 DNA sequence: TGTGCCAGCAGCTTAAAGGGGTTCTACACAGATACGCAGTATTTT.